This is a list of T cell receptor beta chains from one sample in a study of naive and memory T cell subsets. MiXCR, applied by TCRdb to the UMI-ligation and nested PCR reads, yields one record per CDR3 protein. The sample carries 85,000 to 130,000 distinct CDR3 sequences, more than 14% recorded once. The specimen was naive CD8+ T cells from blood. These receptors originate from a human donor in good health. Each CDR3 is given with its conserved first and last residue. The D gene is left open where the match is weak. Rows give clone size only sometimes, using once, few, many, or a class for an expanded clone.

J	V	size	D	DNA	CDR3
TRBJ2-1	TRBV7-6	many	TRBD2	TGTGCCAGCAGCTTTAGCGGGCCCTACAATGAGCAGTTCTTC	CASSFSGPYNEQFF
TRBJ2-3	TRBV10-2	many	TRBD2	TGCGCCAGCAGTACGCTAGCGGGGGGTTGGGATACGCAGTATTTT	CASSTLAGGWDTQYF
TRBJ1-6	TRBV4-2	NA	NA	TGTGCCAGCAGCCAAGATCCAGGAGGCGGGTCACCCCTCCACTTT	CASSQDPGGGSPLHF
TRBJ1-1	TRBV21-1	NA	NA	TGTGCCAGCACCGAACCCGGGACAGGGTTCACTGAAGCTTTCTTT	CASTEPGTGFTEAFF
TRBJ1-1	TRBV4-3	NA	NA	TGCGCCAGCAGCCGAGCACGGGACACTGAAGCTTTCTTT	CASSRARDTEAFF
TRBJ2-2	TRBV10-3	NA	NA	TGTGCCATCAGTGAGCCCTGGGACGGGGACACCGGGGAGCTGTTTTTT	CAISEPWDGDTGELFF
TRBJ2-3	TRBV13	few	TRBD2	TGTGCCAGCAGCTCCCCGGCGGGAGGGCCCTCAGATACGCAGTATTTT	CASSSPAGGPSDTQYF
TRBJ2-1	TRBV24-1	NA	TRBD2	TGTGCCACCAAAGCTGGCGGGAGTAATGAGCAGTTCTTC	CATKAGGSNEQFF
TRBJ2-7	TRBV4-2	many	TRBD2	TGTGCCAGCAGCCAAGAGAGGACTAGCGGGAACGAGCAGTACTTC	CASSQERTSGNEQYF
TRBJ1-2	TRBV2	few	NA	TGTGCCAGCAGTGGGCAGGGCGAAGGCTACACCTTC	CASSGQGEGYTF
TRBJ2-7	TRBV7-6	few	NA	TGTGCCAGCAGCCCCGGGGACGGAGCCTACGAGCAGTACTTC	CASSPGDGAYEQYF
TRBJ2-7	TRBV28	NA	NA	TGTGCCAGCAGGCCCGCTCCGGCCTACGAGCAGTACTTC	CASRPAPAYEQYF
TRBJ1-1	TRBV18	many	NA	TGTGCCAGCTCACTAAGAGCAAACACTGAAGCTTTCTTT	CASSLRANTEAFF
TRBJ2-3	TRBV7-8	few	TRBD2	TGTGCCAGCAGGTTAACGGGGCTAGCGGGAGAAGTCGTGTACACAGATACGCAGTATTTT	CASRLTGLAGEVVYTDTQYF
TRBJ1-2	TRBV27	many	NA	TGTGCCAGCAGTTACACCTCCCTCTATGGCTACACCTTC	CASSYTSLYGYTF
TRBJ1-5	TRBV29-1	many	NA	TGCAGCGTTGAGTACGGGGTAGGCAATCAGCCCCAGCATTTT	CSVEYGVGNQPQHF
TRBJ2-3	TRBV6-2/TRBV6-3	many	NA	TGTGCCAGCAGTGCCAATTCGGCAGATACGCAGTATTTT	CASSANSADTQYF
TRBJ2-1	TRBV6-4	NA	TRBD1	TGTGCCAGCAGGGACAGGTATTCCTACAATGAGCAGTTCTTC	CASRDRYSYNEQFF
TRBJ1-5	TRBV5-6	many	NA	TGTGCCAGCAGCTTGGACGGCAATCAGCCCCAGCATTTT	CASSLDGNQPQHF
TRBJ2-4	TRBV4-2	NA	NA	TGTGCCAGCAGCCAATTTGGCAACATTCAGTACTTC	CASSQFGNIQYF
TRBJ2-7	TRBV12-3/TRBV12-4	few	TRBD2	TGTGCCAGCAGTTTAGTGCAGGGCGGGGGCGAGCAGTACTTC	CASSLVQGGGEQYF
TRBJ2-3	TRBV11-2	NA	TRBD2	TGTGCCAGCAGCTTAACTAGCGGGGGGGGAAGAAACACAGATACGCAGTATTTT	CASSLTSGGGRNTDTQYF
TRBJ1-5	TRBV19	many	NA	TGTGCCAGTAGTATAGGTACTCAGCCCCAGCATTTT	CASSIGTQPQHF
TRBJ2-2	TRBV12-3/TRBV12-4	many	NA	TGTGCCAGCAGTTTAGAAGAGAACACCGGGGAGCTGTTTTTT	CASSLEENTGELFF
TRBJ1-1	TRBV4-3	NA	NA	TGCGCCAGCAGCCAAGATGGGGGGCGCGGAGCTTTCTTT	CASSQDGGRGAFF
TRBJ1-4	TRBV7-9	NA	NA	TGTGCCAGCGCCCAGGATGCCCGAGGGCTGTTTTTT	CASAQDARGLFF
TRBJ1-1	TRBV27	NA	NA	TGTGCCAGCAAAGCCCCGAGGGTTAGGTCGGGCTGGGACACTGAAGCTTTCTTT	CASKAPRVRSGWDTEAFF
TRBJ2-7	TRBV28	NA	TRBD1	TGTGCCAGCAGCCCCGACAGGGAAAAACCCGAGCAGTACTTC	CASSPDREKPEQYF
TRBJ1-4	TRBV28	NA	TRBD1	TGTGCCAGCAGCGAGACAGGGAGCGAAAAACTGTTTTTT	CASSETGSEKLFF
TRBJ2-7	TRBV29-1	NA	NA	TGCAGCGTTGCCGGGGAGGACAGCTCCTACGAGCAGTACTTC	CSVAGEDSSYEQYF